The clone carrying this T cell receptor (beta chain) appeared once. These data are taken from a study of blood T cell repertoires in COVID-19. Per the authors' pipeline: Reference gene primer amplification gave estimated nucleated cell counts. The protocol was immunoSEQ multiplex PCR, while the TCRdb copy is restricted to in-frame clones and leaves out a portion. V, J and clone size derive from that table, while D and trimming were established from the DNA sequence. The table lists 100,000 to 130,000 clones, around 83% of them singletons. The CDR3 extends over 14 amino acids. V was clipped by 3 bases and J by 6 bases; unmatched bases: 4. The germline gives CDR1 SGHRS, CDR2 YFSETQ.

This clonotype was sampled from a woman between 65 and 79 years old with acute or convalescent COVID-19. The material sequenced was peripheral blood. The J gene is TRBJ1-2, the V gene TRBV5-1; 11 bases agree with TRBD1. The CDR3 protein is CASSWTGGWDGYTF. CDR3 sequence (DNA): TGCGCCAGCAGCTGGACAGGGGGCTGGGATGGCTACACCTTC.